A selection of T cell receptor beta chains follows, all from one sample in a study of blood T cell repertoires in COVID-19. Method: immunoSEQ multiplex PCR; TCRdb's copy keeps in-frame clones and lacks some. This sample has roughly 250,000 clones, with more than 75% found just once. The sequenced sample consisted of PBMCs or T cells enriched from blood (not recorded which). The receptors derive from a woman in her forties or fifties who had recovered from COVID-19. Both conserved end residues are part of each CDR3. The D gene is left open where the match is weak. Only some rows state a clone size, as once, few, many or a class for expanded clones.

TRBD2	TRBV7-9	12	TRBJ2-1	.	TGTGCCAGCAGCTTTCTAGCGGCAGATCAGTTCTTC	CASSFLAADQFF
.	TRBV4-3	15	TRBJ1-5	.	TGCGCCAGCAGTCTCGACAGGAGCAGCAATCAGCCCCAGCATTTT	CASSLDRSSNQPQHF
TRBD1	TRBV6-5	15	TRBJ2-3	few	TGTGCCAGCAGACAGGGGAGTACTCACACAGATACGCAGTATTTT	CASRQGSTHTDTQYF
TRBD1	TRBV9	14	TRBJ1-2	few	TGTGCCAGCAGTGATACAGGGGGGAACTATGGCTACACCTTC	CASSDTGGNYGYTF
.	TRBV28	13	TRBJ1-1	few	TGTGCCAGCAGCCACCGTGGGGGAGGAGAAGCTTTCTTT	CASSHRGGGEAFF
.	TRBV2	12	TRBJ2-5	.	TGTGCCAGCAGTGTGGAGCAAGAGACCCAGTACTTC	CASSVEQETQYF
.	TRBV3-1/TRBV3-2	11	TRBJ1-2	.	TGTGCCAGCAGCTATGTTCAGGCATACACCTTC	CASSYVQAYTF
.	TRBV4-1	15	TRBJ1-6	.	TGCGCCAGCAGCCAAGTTCTGGCCGTTTATTCACCCCTCCACTTT	CASSQVLAVYSPLHF
TRBD1	TRBV2	20	TRBJ2-2	.	TGTGCCAGCAGCTCCCTTCCGGACAGGGGTGGCTTTGTAACCACCGGGGAGCTGTTTTTT	CASSSLPDRGGFVTTGELFF
TRBD2	TRBV6-5	15	TRBJ2-3	.	TGTGCCAGCCCGCCGGGGGGAGGCCGCACAGATACGCAGTATTTT	CASPPGGGRTDTQYF
.	TRBV19	16	TRBJ2-5	.	TGTGCCAGTAGTCTTAGGCAGGGCCCATTGCAAGAGACCCAGTACTTC	CASSLRQGPLQETQYF
.	TRBV7-9	15	TRBJ2-3	few	TGTGCCAGCAGCCCGACGGACAGAAGCACAGATACGCAGTATTTT	CASSPTDRSTDTQYF
TRBD2	TRBV29-1	15	TRBJ2-3	.	TGCAGCGTTGAAACGACTAGCGGCCTCACAGATACGCAGTATTTT	CSVETTSGLTDTQYF
.	TRBV19	15	TRBJ1-6	.	TGTGCCAGTAGTATCGACGGACATCCTAATTCACCCCTCCACTTT	CASSIDGHPNSPLHF
.	TRBV28	12	TRBJ2-7	.	TGTGCCAGCAGTTTGCGGCGGTACGAGCAGTACTTC	CASSLRRYEQYF
TRBD1	TRBV27	15	TRBJ1-2	.	TGTGCCAGCAGTAAGACAGGGGTAGCTAACTATGGCTACACCTTC	CASSKTGVANYGYTF
.	TRBV7-9	14	TRBJ1-4	.	TGTGCCAGCAGCTCCTCACTGACAGTCGAAAAACTGTTTTTT	CASSSSLTVEKLFF
TRBD1	TRBV5-5	19	TRBJ1-5	.	TGTGCCAGCAGCTCCTCTGCGAGGGGGCGCGATTATAGCAATCAGCCCCAGCATTTT	CASSSSARGRDYSNQPQHF
.	TRBV24-1	16	TRBJ2-1	.	TGTGCCACCAGTGACCCGGGACTCCGTGGCTACAATGAGCAGTTCTTC	CATSDPGLRGYNEQFF
TRBD1	TRBV7-3	15	TRBJ2-5	.	TGTGCCAGCAGCCAAGAGAAGGGGGCGCGGGAGACCCAGTACTTC	CASSQEKGARETQYF
TRBD1	TRBV14	14	TRBJ1-1	few	TGTGCCAGCAGCCAAGCTCCAGGGGGCACTGAAGCTTTCTTT	CASSQAPGGTEAFF
TRBD2	TRBV5-1	19	TRBJ2-1	.	TGCGCCAGCAGCCCCCGGACTAGCGGGAGGCTGAGCTCCTACAATGAGCAGTTCTTC	CASSPRTSGRLSSYNEQFF
.	TRBV7-2	11	TRBJ2-3	.	TGTGCCAGCAGCTTTGAAGGAGCGCAGTATTTT	CASSFEGAQYF
.	TRBV30	16	TRBJ1-2	.	TGTGCCTGGACCCATAGGAAGGACAGCTCTAACTATGGCTACACCTTC	CAWTHRKDSSNYGYTF
.	TRBV12-3/TRBV12-4	13	TRBJ2-7	.	TGTGCCAGCAGTTTCTTGGGACTCTACGAGCAGTACTTC	CASSFLGLYEQYF
TRBD1	TRBV30	16	TRBJ1-3	.	TGTGCCTGGAGTGTAGTCTGGACAGGGGTAGGAAACACCATATATTTT	CAWSVVWTGVGNTIYF
.	TRBV3-1/TRBV3-2	13	TRBJ1-1	once	TGTGCCAGCAGCCAGGGGGGGGACACTGAAGCTTTCTTT	CASSQGGDTEAFF
TRBD2	TRBV7-8	14	TRBJ2-3	.	TGTGCCAGCAGCTTAGGGACTAGCCCAGATACGCAGTATTTT	CASSLGTSPDTQYF
.	TRBV3-1/TRBV3-2	16	TRBJ1-3	.	TGTGCCAGCAGCCAAGATGGGCCGAGCTCTGGAAACACCATATATTTT	CASSQDGPSSGNTIYF
TRBD1	TRBV7-8	15	TRBJ2-7	.	TGTGCCAGCAGCTCCGGGACAGGGGTCTCCTACGAGCAGTACTTC	CASSSGTGVSYEQYF
.	TRBV19	12	TRBJ1-1	.	TGTGCCAGTAGTATGACAAGGGGCACGGCTTTCTTT	CASSMTRGTAFF